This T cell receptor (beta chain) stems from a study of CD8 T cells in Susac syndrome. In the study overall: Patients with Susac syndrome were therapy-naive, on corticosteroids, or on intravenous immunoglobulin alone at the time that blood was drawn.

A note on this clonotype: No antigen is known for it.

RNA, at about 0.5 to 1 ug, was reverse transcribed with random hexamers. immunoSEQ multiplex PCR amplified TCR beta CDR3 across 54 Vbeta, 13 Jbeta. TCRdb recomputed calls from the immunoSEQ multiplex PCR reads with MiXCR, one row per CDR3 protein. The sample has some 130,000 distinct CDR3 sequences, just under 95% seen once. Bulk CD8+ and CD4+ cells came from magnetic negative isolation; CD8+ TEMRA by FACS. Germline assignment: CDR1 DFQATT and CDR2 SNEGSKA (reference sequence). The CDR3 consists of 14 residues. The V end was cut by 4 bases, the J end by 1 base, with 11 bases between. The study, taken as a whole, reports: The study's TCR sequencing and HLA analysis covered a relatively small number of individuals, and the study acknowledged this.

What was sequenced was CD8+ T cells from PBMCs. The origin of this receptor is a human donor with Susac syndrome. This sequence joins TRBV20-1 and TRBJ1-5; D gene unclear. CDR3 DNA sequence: TGCAGTGCTAAATCAAAGGCGAGCAATCAGCCCCAGCATTTT. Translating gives CSAKSKASNQPQHF.